This TCR beta chain comes out of a study of T-cell reconstitution after alpha-beta-depleted transplantation in children (TCRdb year 2016). Context from the whole study: T-cell immune reconstitution after TCRalphabeta/CD19-depleted allogeneic hematopoietic cell transplantation in children was quantitatively tracked in the study by means of TCR repertoire profiling.

As for this clonotype: What this receptor recognizes is not known. One base away there is no much larger clone; base qualities are not given.

The germline V gene (reference sequence) provides CDR1 DFQATT and CDR2 SNEGSKA. V trim: 2 bases; J trim: 7 bases; unmatched bases: 14. Taken from cysteine to phenylalanine, the CDR3 has 17 residues. The entry retains the CDR3 DNA only, 51 bases that are in frame from base 1. Library prep was done by PCR. Sequencing was carried out with an Illumina HiSeq 2500. Molecular barcoding was employed in the preparation of TCR libraries, with unique molecular identifiers being used to normalize TCRbeta repertoire quantification. TCRdb trimmed the raw reads at Q25, called clones with MiXCR and kept productive beta chains. Rows are unified per CDR3 protein, each entry keeping the most common DNA and genes. A total of about 610,000 distinct CDR3 sequences appear in this sample, 10% to 13% of them only once. The top ten constitute about 4.3% of the sample.

The TCR originated in a human donor who donated a stem cell graft to a child with acute myeloid leukemia. The V gene is TRBV20-1 and the J gene is TRBJ1-5, and TRBD1 matches 10 of the central bases. The starting material was PBMCs from the stem cell graft donor, obtained from the stem cell graft. The CDR3 here reads CSARLATGGFQGQPQHF. The DNA sequence follows: TGCAGTGCTAGATTGGCGACAGGGGGCTTCCAGGGCCAGCCCCAGCATTTT.